This entry lists 15 T cell receptor beta chains sequenced from one sample in a study of T cell responses to AZD1222 COVID-19 vaccine. Generated by immunoSEQ multiplex PCR, the TCRdb table keeps only in-frame clones and is missing some. The sample records roughly 140,000 clones, roughly four fifths being singletons. The material sequenced was peripheral blood, taken on day 0 of MenACWY control vaccination. These receptors all stem from an adult in good health.

The chain combines TRBV11-2 with TRBJ1-2; D is unresolved. Trimming removed 4 bases from V and 4 bases from J, with 13 bases in between. The germline CDR1 and CDR2 sequences are SGHAT and FQNNGV. CDR3 length: 14 amino acids. The CDR3 protein is CASSSATEGYGYTF. In DNA form, the CDR3 reads TGTGCCAGCAGCTCGGCAACAGAAGGCTATGGCTACACCTTC.

The chain is built from TRBV2 and TRBJ1-6; TRBD1 matches 9 bases. The CDR3 consists of 16 residues. J was trimmed by 9 bases and V by 0 bases; bases with no gene match: 6. Germline CDR1 SNHLY, CDR2 FYNNEI. CDR3 in DNA: TGTGCCAGCAGTGAAGCCCGGACAGGGGTTGGTTCACCCCTCCACTTT. Residues: CASSEARTGVGSPLHF.

The V and J genes are TRBV28 and TRBJ1-4; weak D call: TRBD1 (6 bases). CDR3 length: 14 residues. Germline loops: CDR1 MDHEN, CDR2 SYDVKM. The V end was cut by 2 bases, the J end by 11 bases, with 15 bases between. The CDR3 loop is CASSLHQGTRKLFF. For the CDR3, the DNA is TGTGCCAGCAGTTTACATCAGGGGACGAGGAAACTGTTTTTT.

J is TRBJ2-2 and V is TRBV9; possibly TRBD2 for D (5 bases). The CDR3 is 14 residues long. Trimming left V 0 bases short and J 6 bases short, with 9 bases between. Per germline, CDR1 SGDLS and CDR2 YYNGEE. The CDR3 sequence: CASSVDPGAGELFF. Written as DNA, the CDR3 is TGTGCCAGCAGCGTAGATCCCGGGGCCGGGGAGCTGTTTTTT.

The chain employs TRBV5-1 and TRBJ1-2; a weak D match, TRBD1 (6 bases). The CDR3 totals 13 residues. Trimming stripped 4 bases from V and 5 bases from J, with 12 bases between. The V gene's germline CDR1 is SGHRS and CDR2 YFSETQ. The CDR3 DNA is TGCGCCAGCAGCCCAGAAGGGACATATGGCTACACCTTC. It is translated as CASSPEGTYGYTF.

The V gene is TRBV7-9, the J gene TRBJ2-5; 10 nucleotides agree with TRBD1. CDR1 and CDR2 (germline): SEHNR, FQNEAQ (reference sequence). V shed 3 bases and J 6 bases; nucleotides not matched to a gene: 7. This CDR3 is built from 15 residues. The CDR3 coding sequence is TGTGCCAGCAGCTTGGAAAGGACAGGGGGACAGACCCAGTACTTC. Amino acid sequence: CASSLERTGGQTQYF. The variable domain in full, completed from reference TRBV7-9 and TRBJ2-5, reads DTGVSQNPRHKITKRGQNVTFRCDPISEHNRLYWYRQTLGQGPEFLTYFQNEAQLEKSRLLSDRFSAERPKGSFSTLEIQRTEQGDSAMYLCASSLERTGGQTQYFGPGTRLLVL.

The chain has TRBV7-8 and TRBJ1-2; tentative D call: TRBD1 (5 bases). This CDR3 has 16 amino acids. V was pared by 0 bases and J by 2 bases, with 13 bases between. Germline V CDR1 and CDR2: SGHVS, FQNEAQ. The CDR3 loop is CASSLAPAGLNYGYTF. The CDR3, as DNA: TGTGCCAGCAGCTTAGCCCCCGCGGGGCTGAACTATGGCTACACCTTC.

This clone was recorded only once. The chain couples TRBV7-9 to TRBJ2-5, with 8 bases identical to TRBD2. The CDR3 is 17 residues long. After removal of 4 bases from V and 5 bases from J, the junction contained 15 bases not matched to a gene. The V gene's germline CDR1 is SEHNR and CDR2 FQNEAQ (reference sequence). The CDR3 DNA reads as TGTGCCAGCAGCTCGCCGCGGGTGAGGACTAGCTACGAGACCCAGTACTTC. This sequence encodes CASSSPRVRTSYETQYF.

The rearrangement links TRBV16 to TRBJ1-5; 7 nucleotides align to TRBD1. Germline values: CDR1 KGHSY, CDR2 FQNENV. Trimming cost V 3 bases and J 4 bases; bases outside gene matches: 3. CDR3 length equals 14 residues. In nucleotides, the CDR3 is TGTGCCAGCAGCCACTCGACAGGGAATCAGCCCCAGCATTTT. Its protein product is CASSHSTGNQPQHF.

V usage is TRBV4-1 and J usage is TRBJ1-3; TRBD1 is a possible D gene (6 bases). This CDR3 is 18 amino acids long. Per the germline V gene, CDR1 is MGHRA and CDR2 is YSYEKL. Between the trimmed V and J ends, which lost 2 bases and 3 bases, there was a span of 20 bases. The CDR3 spells CASSQIGLPGAFGNTIYF. Written as DNA, the CDR3 is TGCGCCAGCAGCCAAATCGGTCTCCCGGGGGCGTTTGGAAACACCATATATTTT.

CDR3 loop: CASTGERNSPLHF. The CDR3 nucleotides are TGTGCCAGCACCGGGGAACGTAATTCACCCCTCCACTTT. This rearrangement joins TRBV6-6 to TRBJ1-6, with no clear D. CDR3 length equals 13 residues. The V end was cut by 7 bases, the J end by 6 bases, with 10 bases between. Germline values: CDR1 MNHNY, CDR2 SVGAGI (reference sequence).

This clone was seen just once. The chain joins TRBV9 to TRBJ2-3; 7 bases line up with TRBD2. After removal of 0 bases from V and 0 bases from J, the junction contained 4 bases not matched to a gene. The germline V gene has CDR1 SGDLS and CDR2 YYNGEE. The CDR3 loop spans 16 amino acids. The CDR3 protein is CASSVGTLASTDTQYF. The CDR3 nucleotides are TGTGCCAGCAGCGTAGGGACACTAGCGAGCACAGATACGCAGTATTTT. The whole variable domain, filled in from reference TRBV9 and TRBJ2-3, reads DSGVTQTPKHLITATGQRVTLRCSPRSGDLSVYWYQQSLDQGLQFLIQYYNGEERAKGNILERFSAQQFPDLHSELNLSSLELGDSALYFCASSVGTLASTDTQYFGPGTRLTVL.

The chain joins TRBV27 to TRBJ2-1; possible D gene TRBD2, 5 bases. Trimming removed 0 bases from V and 10 bases from J, with 7 bases in between. Looked up from germline, CDR1 is MNHEY and CDR2 is SMNVEV (reference sequence). There are 12 residues in the CDR3. The CDR3 reads CASSLSGSEQFF. The CDR3 nucleotides read TGTGCCAGCAGTTTATCGGGGAGCGAGCAGTTCTTC.

The V and J genes are TRBV27 and TRBJ2-7; 8 nucleotides match TRBD1. This CDR3 has 16 amino acids. Germline V gene data show CDR1 as MNHEY and CDR2 as SMNVEV (reference sequence). J gave up 1 base and V 7 bases, and 12 bases lay outside the gene matches. The DNA of the CDR3 is TGTGCCAGCAAGTCTTCCGAAGGGACAGGATCCTACGAGCAGTACTTC. This codes for CASKSSEGTGSYEQYF.

The V gene is TRBV19, the J gene TRBJ2-1; 10 bases match TRBD2. Unmatched junction bases numbered 7, after V lost 5 bases and J lost 9 bases. This CDR3 region has 14 residues. Germline CDR1 LNHDA, CDR2 SQIVND (reference sequence). Written as DNA, the CDR3 is TGTGCCAGTAGTCCAGCGGGGGGGACTACTGAGCAGTTCTTC. It yields the protein CASSPAGGTTEQFF. The complete variable domain, with remaining parts taken from reference TRBV19 and TRBJ2-1, reads DGGITQSPKYLFRKEGQNVTLSCEQNLNHDAMYWYRQDPGQGLRLIYYSQIVNDFQKGDIAEGYSVSREKKESFPLTVTSAQKNPTAFYLCASSPAGGTTEQFFGPGTRLTVL.